The clone carrying this TCR beta chain has a handful of counts. The data derive from a study of Tregs in tolerant kidney transplant recipients. Profiled with immunoSEQ multiplex PCR; TCRdb holds only in-frame clones, not every one. The table has about 240,000 clones, 80% to 85% seen once; the top ten hold around 0.61%. The CDR3 consists of 14 residues. Deletions cut 4 bases from V and 6 bases from J, with 16 bases between. In germline, CDR1 is SGHRS, CDR2 YFSETQ. CD4+CD25+CD127- Tregs, CD4+CD25- non-Tregs, CD4 and CD8 cells were sorted. This chain uses TRBV5-1 with TRBJ1-2, with D perhaps TRBD1 (6 bases). This TCR came from a human donor in good health. The sequenced sample was CD4+ T cells from blood. CDR3 amino acids: CASSHGPKGDGYTF. DNA for the CDR3: TGCGCCAGCAGCCATGGGCCCAAGGGGGATGGCTACACCTTC.